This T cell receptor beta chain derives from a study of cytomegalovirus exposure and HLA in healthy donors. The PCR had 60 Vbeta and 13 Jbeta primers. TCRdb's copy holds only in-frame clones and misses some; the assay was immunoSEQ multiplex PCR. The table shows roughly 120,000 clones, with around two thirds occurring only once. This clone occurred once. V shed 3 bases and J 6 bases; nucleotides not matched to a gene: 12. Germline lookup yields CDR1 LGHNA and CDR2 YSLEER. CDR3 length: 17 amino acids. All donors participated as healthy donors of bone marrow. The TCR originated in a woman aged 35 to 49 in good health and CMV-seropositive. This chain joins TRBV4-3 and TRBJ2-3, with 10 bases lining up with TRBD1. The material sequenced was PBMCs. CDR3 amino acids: CASSQNPGTGEMDTQYF. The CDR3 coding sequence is TGCGCCAGCAGCCAGAATCCCGGGACAGGGGAAATGGATACGCAGTATTTT.